This T cell receptor beta chain is drawn from a study of blood T cell repertoires in COVID-19. Background on the study: T cells, B-cell-depleted T cells, or PBMCs provided the cDNA or gDNA that served as material.

This clone showed up just once. V lost 7 bases and J 9 bases, leaving 16 bases between the germline ends. The CDR3 consists of 13 residues. Germline V CDR1 and CDR2: LNHDA, SQIVND (reference sequence). Sequenced by immunoSEQ multiplex PCR; TCRdb stores in-frame clones only, minus some. Of under 250,000 clones in the sample, 82% were seen once. The chain couples TRBV19 to TRBJ1-5; D possibly corresponds to TRBD1 (5 bases). The sequencing input was peripheral blood. The source is a woman aged 65 to 85 with acute or convalescent COVID-19. CDR3 nucleotides: TGTGCCAGTAAGGAAGGCAGGGTAGGGCCCCAGCATTTT. Translated, it gives CASKEGRVGPQHF.